Shown below are 25 T cell receptor beta chains from a single sample sequenced in a study of T cells in Graves' hyperthyroidism and ophthalmopathy. Amplification of TCR beta CDR3 regions was performed using RNA transcripts as template. An initial round of RT-PCR targeting the TCR CDR3 relied on the HTBI primer set. TCRdb fed the multiplex PCR reads into MiXCR, producing one record per CDR3 protein. Seen here are roughly 110,000 distinct CDR3 sequences, roughly 15% observed once, and the top ten hold 40% to 50%. The sample comprised blood. The origin of the receptors is a woman aged 50 to 65 with Graves' hyperthyroidism.

This clonotype occurred a few times. The chain carries TRBV28 and TRBJ1-4; D might be TRBD1 (6 bases). CDR3 length: 15 amino acids. Germline V gene data show CDR1 as MDHEN and CDR2 as SYDVKM. V was trimmed by 2 bases and J by 10 bases, leaving 17 bases between them. In DNA, the CDR3 is TGTGCCAGCAGTTTAGGGGGGCAGGGTTTCGGAAAACTGTTTTTT. It specifies CASSLGGQGFGKLFF.

This clonotype was counted ten times or more. The chain combines TRBV28 with TRBJ2-3; D gene uncertain. This CDR3 contains 14 residues. V was cut by 2 bases and J by 8 bases, with 14 bases left in between. Germline lookup yields CDR1 MDHEN and CDR2 SYDVKM. CDR3 nucleotides: TGTGCCAGCAGTTTACGGCAAGGCCGTGGTACGCAGTATTTT. Encoded protein: CASSLRQGRGTQYF.

This clonotype was observed at least ten times. The chain is built from TRBV5-1 and TRBJ1-4, with a possible D match to TRBD1 (6 bases). Germline-derived CDR1 and CDR2 are SGHRS and YFSETQ. Trimming left V 3 bases short and J 6 bases short, with 9 bases between. The CDR3 has 13 amino acids. CDR3 coding DNA: TGCGCCAGCAGCTACCGGGGGCATGAAAAACTGTTTTTT. Encoded protein: CASSYRGHEKLFF.

This clonotype was picked up many times. This chain joins TRBV28 and TRBJ2-3, with 10 nucleotides matching TRBD1. This CDR3 is 15 amino acids long. V dropped 5 bases and J dropped 5; count of bases not matched to a gene: 7. Germline V gene data show CDR1 as MDHEN and CDR2 as SYDVKM. DNA of the CDR3: TGTGCCAGCAGTATCCCGGGACAGGGGATAGATACGCAGTATTTT. Its protein is CASSIPGQGIDTQYF.

The chain employs TRBV11-1 and TRBJ2-3; TRBD2 matches 14 bases. This CDR3 is built from 15 residues. Trimming cost V 5 bases and J 11 bases; bases outside gene matches: 9. Germline V CDR1 and CDR2: SGHAT, FQDESV (reference sequence). The CDR3 coding sequence is TGTGCCAGCAGCCCCTCGGGACTAGCGGGAGCTATGCAGTATTTT. Protein: CASSPSGLAGAMQYF.

In its sample, this clonotype was seen many times. The chain couples TRBV6-5 to TRBJ1-1, with a tentative D call TRBD1 (5 bases). The CDR3 has 15 amino acids. V was pared by 2 bases and J by 0 bases, with 10 bases between. Germline V CDR1 and CDR2: MNHEY, SVGAGI. The DNA of the CDR3 is TGTGCCAGCAGTTACGGAGGGGTCATGAACACTGAAGCTTTCTTT. Translation: CASSYGGVMNTEAFF.

This clonotype was counted many times. V and J are TRBV3-1 and TRBJ2-5; maybe TRBD2 (6 bases). CDR3 length: 15 residues. The germline V and J ends were trimmed by 3 bases and 2 bases, with 13 bases remaining between them. CDR1 is LGHDT and CDR2 is YNNKEL in the germline V gene (reference sequence). Here the CDR3 DNA reads TGTGCCAGCAGCCAGAGAGCGGGCGGACAAGAGACCCAGTACTTC. This encodes CASSQRAGGQETQYF.

This clonotype occurred many times. J is TRBJ2-1 and V is TRBV7-9; TRBD2 matches 10 bases. V lost 5 bases and J lost 7; bases outside the gene matches: 5. Germline V gene data show CDR1 as SEHNR and CDR2 as FQNEAQ (reference sequence). This CDR3 region has 14 residues. The CDR3 region is CASSNLAGVNEQFF. CDR3 nucleotides: TGTGCCAGCAGCAACCTAGCGGGAGTTAATGAGCAGTTCTTC. Full variable domain (remainder filled in from reference TRBV7-9 and TRBJ2-1): DTGVSQNPRHKITKRGQNVTFRCDPISEHNRLYWYRQTLGQGPEFLTYFQNEAQLEKSRLLSDRFSAERPKGSFSTLEIQRTEQGDSAMYLCASSNLAGVNEQFFGPGTRLTVL.

There are many counts of this clonotype. The chain has TRBV6-1 and TRBJ2-5; a weak D match, TRBD2 (5 bases). Per germline, CDR1 MNHNS and CDR2 SASEGT. V lost 5 bases to trimming and J lost 7 bases, with 17 bases between them. The CDR3 is 14 amino acids. CDR3 DNA: TGTGCCAGCAGTCCACACGGACTTGTAGGGACCCAGTACTTC. Encoded protein: CASSPHGLVGTQYF.

This clonotype was observed many times. The chain couples TRBV27 to TRBJ2-1, with 9 bases fitting TRBD1. V trimming: 5 bases; J trimming: 0 bases; junction bases outside the gene matches: 2. Germline CDR1 MNHEY, CDR2 SMNVEV (reference sequence). The CDR3 is 15 amino acids. CDR3 DNA: TGTGCCAGCAGTCGACAGGGGGTCTCCTACAATGAGCAGTTCTTC. Encoded protein: CASSRQGVSYNEQFF.

In this sample, this clonotype turned up many times. The chain is built from TRBV7-9 and TRBJ1-1; 9 bases are a match to TRBD1. V shed 4 bases, J shed 11 bases, and the junction held 20 bases outside the gene matches. CDR3 length: 17 residues. CDR1 is SEHNR and CDR2 is FQNEAQ in the germline V gene (reference sequence). The CDR3 region has the DNA TGTGCCAGCAGCTCCGCACTCCGGGACAGGGACTTTGGGATGGCTTTCTTT. Encoded protein: CASSSALRDRDFGMAFF.

This clonotype was observed many times. The V gene is TRBV6-1, the J gene TRBJ1-2, with 7 bases matching TRBD1. After removal of 5 bases from V and 9 bases from J, the junction contained 15 bases not matched to a gene. The CDR3 length is 15 residues. Germline CDR1 MNHNS, CDR2 SASEGT. CDR3 DNA: TGTGCCAGCAGTAACACCGCCGGGACAGAGGGAAGCTACACCTTC. It codes for CASSNTAGTEGSYTF.

This chain connects TRBV18 to TRBJ2-7; D unclear. V gave up 3 bases and J gave up 9 bases, with 24 bases separating them. The CDR3 is 16 amino acids. Germline loops: CDR1 KGHSH, CDR2 LQKENI. CDR3 protein: CASSPPASNLSPSQYF. The DNA for the CDR3 is TGTGCCAGCTCACCCCCCGCGAGCAACCTCTCTCCCTCGCAGTACTTC.

This clonotype has ten or more counts. This sequence joins TRBV12-5 and TRBJ1-1, with a weak D call TRBD1 (5 bases). Trimming stripped 6 bases from V and 5 bases from J, with 13 bases between. CDR1 and CDR2 from the germline V gene are LGHNT and FRNRAP. This CDR3 has 13 amino acids. The CDR3 nucleotides read TGTGCTAGTGGATCTGGGGGTGGGACTGAAGCTTTCTTT. Protein product: CASGSGGGTEAFF.

Many counts were recorded for this clonotype. The rearrangement links TRBV20-1 to TRBJ2-7; 11 nucleotides agree with TRBD2. The CDR3 has 18 amino acids. V lost 1 base, J lost 6 bases, and 17 bases stayed unmatched. Germline loops: CDR1 DFQATT, CDR2 SNEGSKA (reference sequence). CDR3 sequence: CSARAPGSGRAAGFEQYV. DNA of the CDR3: TGCAGTGCTAGAGCTCCGGGTAGCGGGAGGGCCGCGGGTTTCGAGCAGTACGTC.

This clonotype was counted at least ten times. V usage is TRBV10-2 and J usage is TRBJ2-7; a weak D match, TRBD2 (5 bases). Trimming cost V 0 bases and J 1 base, with 7 bases left between them. CDR3 length: 14 residues. CDR1 is WSHSY, CDR2 SAAADI, per germline. In DNA form, the CDR3 reads TGCGCCAGCAGTGAGTCCGGGAAATCCTACGAGCAGTACGTC. Translated, it gives CASSESGKSYEQYV.

This clonotype was seen many times. The V and J genes are TRBV29-1 and TRBJ2-3; D ambiguous. Germline values: CDR1 SQVTM, CDR2 ANQGSEA. Trimming took 4 bases from V and 0 from J, leaving 8 bases between them. The CDR3 runs to 13 residues. The CDR3 DNA is TGCAGCGTTGGGCCTGATAGCACAGATACGCAGTATTTT. Its protein product is CSVGPDSTDTQYF.

With respect to this clonotype: Being one base from a much bigger clone, this may be a read error. This chain links TRBV19 with TRBJ2-3; D may be TRBD1 (6 bases). Trimming took off 7 bases at V and 2 bases at J, with 13 bases between the two ends. The CDR3 is 14 residues long. Germline lookup yields CDR1 LNHDA and CDR2 SQIVND (reference sequence). In DNA, the CDR3 is TGTGCCAGTACTGGGGACACCCTCACAGATACGCAGTATTTT. Translation: CASTGDTLTDTQYF.

This clonotype was detected ten times or more. The chain links TRBV20-1 to TRBJ2-1, with D perhaps matching TRBD1 (5 bases). This CDR3 is built from 17 residues. Germline values: CDR1 DFQATT, CDR2 SNEGSKA (reference sequence). V gave up 1 base and J gave up 3 bases, with 19 bases separating them. CDR3 nucleotides: TGCAGTGCTAGAGGACACAAACCCCAGGGCCTCTACAATGAGCAGTTCTTC. This sequence encodes CSARGHKPQGLYNEQFF.

This clonotype was seen ten or more times. This rearrangement joins TRBV20-1 to TRBJ2-3; 12 nucleotides line up with TRBD1. Germline lookup yields CDR1 DFQATT and CDR2 SNEGSKA (reference sequence). V was clipped by 6 bases and J by 6 bases; unmatched bases: 7. The CDR3 runs 14 residues. CDR3 in DNA: TGCAGTGCAGGCCGGGACAGGGGGCCGGATACGCAGTATTTT. Translating gives CSAGRDRGPDTQYF.

The J gene is TRBJ1-2, the V gene TRBV6-1; a possible D gene is TRBD1 (5 bases). This CDR3 region has 13 residues. The ends were cut back, 5 bases at V and 3 bases at J, with 10 bases in the middle. Germline V CDR1 and CDR2: MNHNS, SASEGT. The DNA of the CDR3 is TGTGCCAGCAGTTCGGGGGATGACTATGGCTACACCTTC. It encodes CASSSGDDYGYTF.

This clonotype occurred many times. The chain uses TRBV2 and TRBJ2-7; D may be TRBD1 (6 bases). The CDR3 contains 11 residues. Germline CDR1 is SNHLY and CDR2 is FYNNEI. V was shortened by 5 bases and J by 6 bases, with 8 bases between the two germline ends. Written as DNA, the CDR3 is TGTGCCAGCAGTCAGGGGCTCGAGCAGTACGTC. Residues: CASSQGLEQYV.

This chain connects TRBV5-1 to TRBJ2-6; unclear D gene. V lost 3 bases and J 3 bases, leaving 10 bases between the germline ends. Germline loops: CDR1 SGHRS, CDR2 YFSETQ. There are 15 residues in the CDR3. The CDR3 spells CASSSKEGGANVLTF. Here the CDR3 DNA reads TGCGCCAGCAGCTCTAAAGAAGGTGGGGCCAACGTCCTGACTTTC.

This rearrangement joins TRBV11-2 to TRBJ2-3, with 7 nucleotides matching TRBD2. This CDR3 is 19 amino acids long. CDR1 and CDR2 (germline): SGHAT, FQNNGV. The V and J ends lost 3 bases and 0 bases, in that order; junction bases with no gene match: 15. The DNA of the CDR3 is TGTGCCAGCAGCTTCGACACTAGCGCAACCATTCCTAGCACAGATACGCAGTATTTT. Amino acids: CASSFDTSATIPSTDTQYF.

Ten or more counts support this clonotype. The chain combines TRBV2 with TRBJ2-1, with D possibly being TRBD2 (5 bases). The CDR3 totals 15 residues. CDR1 is SNHLY, CDR2 FYNNEI, per germline. The V and J ends lost 6 bases and 2 bases respectively, with 14 bases between them. The CDR3 sequence: CASRLERQPYNEQFF. In DNA, the CDR3 is TGTGCCAGCAGACTAGAGCGGCAGCCCTACAATGAGCAGTTCTTC.